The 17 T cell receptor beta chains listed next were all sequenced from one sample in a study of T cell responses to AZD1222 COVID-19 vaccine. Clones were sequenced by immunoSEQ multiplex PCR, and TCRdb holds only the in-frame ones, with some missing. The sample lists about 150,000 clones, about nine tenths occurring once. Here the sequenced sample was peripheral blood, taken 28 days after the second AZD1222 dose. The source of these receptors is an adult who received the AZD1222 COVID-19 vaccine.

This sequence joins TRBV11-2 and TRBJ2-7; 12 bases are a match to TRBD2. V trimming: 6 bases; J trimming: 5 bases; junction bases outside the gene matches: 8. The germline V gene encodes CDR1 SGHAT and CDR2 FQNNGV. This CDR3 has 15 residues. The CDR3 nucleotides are TGTGCCAGCAGGTTTATGGGACTAGCGGGTGACGAGCAGTACTTC. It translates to CASRFMGLAGDEQYF.

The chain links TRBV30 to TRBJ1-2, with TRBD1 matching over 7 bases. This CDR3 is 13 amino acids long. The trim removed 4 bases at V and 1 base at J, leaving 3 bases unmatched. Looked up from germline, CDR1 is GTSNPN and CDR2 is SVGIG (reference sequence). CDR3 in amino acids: CAWKRQGNYGYTF. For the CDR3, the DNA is TGTGCCTGGAAGAGACAGGGTAACTATGGCTACACCTTC.

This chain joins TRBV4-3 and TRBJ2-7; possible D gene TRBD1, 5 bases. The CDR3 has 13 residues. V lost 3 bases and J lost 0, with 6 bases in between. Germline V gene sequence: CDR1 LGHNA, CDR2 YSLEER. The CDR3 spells CASSHDSSYEQYF. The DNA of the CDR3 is TGCGCCAGCAGCCATGACAGCTCCTACGAGCAGTACTTC.

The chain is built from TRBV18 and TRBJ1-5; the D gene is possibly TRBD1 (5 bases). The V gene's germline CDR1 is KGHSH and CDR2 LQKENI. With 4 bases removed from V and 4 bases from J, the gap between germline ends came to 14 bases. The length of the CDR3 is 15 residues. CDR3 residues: CASSRDRQPNQPQHF. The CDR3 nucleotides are TGTGCCAGCTCACGCGACCGACAGCCTAATCAGCCCCAGCATTTT.

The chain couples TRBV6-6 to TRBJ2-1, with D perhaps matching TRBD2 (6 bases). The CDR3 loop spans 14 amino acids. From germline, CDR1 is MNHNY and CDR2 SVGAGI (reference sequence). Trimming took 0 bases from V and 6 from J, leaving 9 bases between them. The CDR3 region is CASSYSSGSNEQFF. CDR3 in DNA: TGTGCCAGCAGTTACTCGAGCGGGTCCAATGAGCAGTTCTTC.

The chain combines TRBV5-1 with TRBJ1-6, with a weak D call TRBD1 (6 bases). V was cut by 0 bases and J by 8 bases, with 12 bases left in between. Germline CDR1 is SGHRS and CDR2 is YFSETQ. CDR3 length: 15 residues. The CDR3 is CASSLETGRDSPLHF. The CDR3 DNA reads TGCGCCAGCAGCTTGGAAACAGGGAGGGATTCACCCCTCCACTTT.

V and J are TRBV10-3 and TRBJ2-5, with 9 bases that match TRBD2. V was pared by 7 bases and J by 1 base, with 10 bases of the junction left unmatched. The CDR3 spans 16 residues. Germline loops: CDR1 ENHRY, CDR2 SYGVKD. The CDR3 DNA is TGTGCCATCACTGGAGGAGCGGGAGGCTCCCAAGAGACCCAGTACTTC. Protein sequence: CAITGGAGGSQETQYF.

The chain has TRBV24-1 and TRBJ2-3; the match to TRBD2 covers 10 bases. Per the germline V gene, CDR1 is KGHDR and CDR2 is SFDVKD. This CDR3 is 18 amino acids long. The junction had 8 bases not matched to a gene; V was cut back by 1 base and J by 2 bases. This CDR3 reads CATSDFSLLAGTTDTQYF. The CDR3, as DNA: TGTGCCACCAGTGATTTTAGCTTACTAGCGGGAACCACAGATACGCAGTATTTT.

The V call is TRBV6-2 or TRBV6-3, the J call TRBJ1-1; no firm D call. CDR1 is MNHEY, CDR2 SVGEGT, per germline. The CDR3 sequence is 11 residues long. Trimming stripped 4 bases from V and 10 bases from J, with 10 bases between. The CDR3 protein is CASSSTRRAFF. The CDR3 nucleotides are TGTGCCAGCAGTTCCACCAGACGAGCTTTCTTT.

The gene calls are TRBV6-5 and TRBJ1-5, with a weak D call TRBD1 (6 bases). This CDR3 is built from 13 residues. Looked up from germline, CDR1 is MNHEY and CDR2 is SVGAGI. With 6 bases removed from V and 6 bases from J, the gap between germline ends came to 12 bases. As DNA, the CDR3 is TGTGCCAGCAGAACAGGGAATGCTCAGCCCCAGCATTTT. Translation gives CASRTGNAQPQHF.

CDR3 sequence: CASSRQGDSPLHF. The CDR3 DNA follows: TGCGCCAGCAGCCGACAGGGGGATTCACCCCTCCACTTT. This sequence joins TRBV5-1 and TRBJ1-6; TRBD1 matches 9 bases. The CDR3 runs to 13 residues. Germline V gene data show CDR1 as SGHRS and CDR2 as YFSETQ. The V gene end was trimmed by 4 bases and the J gene end by 8 bases; junction bases not matched to a gene: 1.

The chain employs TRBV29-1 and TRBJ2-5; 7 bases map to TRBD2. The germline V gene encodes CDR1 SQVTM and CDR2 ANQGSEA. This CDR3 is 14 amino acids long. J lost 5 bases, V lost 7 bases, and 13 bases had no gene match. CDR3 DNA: TGCAGCGCCGGGGGTAGCGGGTATAGGGAGACCCAGTACTTC. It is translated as CSAGGSGYRETQYF.

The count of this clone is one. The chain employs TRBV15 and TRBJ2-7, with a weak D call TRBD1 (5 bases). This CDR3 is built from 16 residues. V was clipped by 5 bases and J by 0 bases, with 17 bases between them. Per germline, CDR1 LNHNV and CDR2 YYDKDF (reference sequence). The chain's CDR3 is CATSARDRARSYEQYF. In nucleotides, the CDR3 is TGTGCCACCAGCGCTCGCGACAGAGCCCGCTCCTACGAGCAGTACTTC.

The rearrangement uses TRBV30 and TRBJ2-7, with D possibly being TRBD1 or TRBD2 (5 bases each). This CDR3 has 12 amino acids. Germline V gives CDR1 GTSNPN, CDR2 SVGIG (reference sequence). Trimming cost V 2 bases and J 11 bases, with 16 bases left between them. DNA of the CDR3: TGTGCCTGGAGTAAGGGACGGAAATTAGAGTACTTC. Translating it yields CAWSKGRKLEYF.

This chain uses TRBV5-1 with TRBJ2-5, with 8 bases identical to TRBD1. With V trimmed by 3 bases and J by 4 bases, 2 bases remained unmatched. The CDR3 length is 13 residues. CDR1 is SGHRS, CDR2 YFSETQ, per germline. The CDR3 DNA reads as TGCGCCAGCAGCTCGACAGGGGCAGAGACCCAGTACTTC. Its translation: CASSSTGAETQYF.

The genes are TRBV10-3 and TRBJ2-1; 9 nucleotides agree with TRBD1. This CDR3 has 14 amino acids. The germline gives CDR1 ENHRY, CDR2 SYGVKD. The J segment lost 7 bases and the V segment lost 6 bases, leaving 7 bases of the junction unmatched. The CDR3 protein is CAIRARDRENEQFF. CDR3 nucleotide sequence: TGTGCCATCAGAGCCCGGGACAGGGAGAATGAGCAGTTCTTC.

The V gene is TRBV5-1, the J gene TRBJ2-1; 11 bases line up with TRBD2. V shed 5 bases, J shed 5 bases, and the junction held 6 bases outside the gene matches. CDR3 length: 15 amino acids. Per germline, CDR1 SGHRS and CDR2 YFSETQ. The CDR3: CASSSGLAVDNEQFF. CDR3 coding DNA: TGCGCCAGCAGTTCGGGACTAGCGGTAGACAATGAGCAGTTCTTC.